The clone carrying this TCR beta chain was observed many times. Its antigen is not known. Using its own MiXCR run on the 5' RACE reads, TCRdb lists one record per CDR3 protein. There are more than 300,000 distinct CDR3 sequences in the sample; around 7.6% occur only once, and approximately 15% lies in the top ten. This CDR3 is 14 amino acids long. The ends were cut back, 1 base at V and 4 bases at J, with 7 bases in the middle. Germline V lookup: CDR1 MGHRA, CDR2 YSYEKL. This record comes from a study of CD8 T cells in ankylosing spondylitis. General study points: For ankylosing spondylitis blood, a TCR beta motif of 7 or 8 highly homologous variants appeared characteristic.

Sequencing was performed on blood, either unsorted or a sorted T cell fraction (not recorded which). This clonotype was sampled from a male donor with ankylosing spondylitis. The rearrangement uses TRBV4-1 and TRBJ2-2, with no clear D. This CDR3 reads CASSQGPGTGELFF. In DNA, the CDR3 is TGCGCCAGCAGCCAAGGACCTGGCACCGGGGAGCTGTTTTTT.